The source of this T cell receptor beta chain is a study of shared clonotypes between healthy human individuals (dated by TCRdb to between 2020 and 2021). Some background on the complete study: The cohort comprised two women and a few men aged 18 to 49 years. Different laboratories and diverse techniques were used to prepare libraries and sequence TCR repertoires, to increase sequencing depth and limit assay-specific biases. Leukapheresis yielded between about 0.85 and 9.5 billion PBMCs per donor. To estimate repertoire size and how much clonotypes are shared between individuals, the study performed deep sequencing of blood TCR repertoires from a few healthy adults. For each donor, CD4 naive and CD4 memory were each given three plates, CD8 naive was given two plates, and CD8 memory was given one plate.

Turning to this clone: The specificity of this receptor is unknown. No much larger clone is present one base from it, and per-base qualities are unavailable.

Healthy HIV-negative adults with no recently reported acute infections or vaccinations were included as donors. Only Caucasian adults living in Nashville, Tennessee, USA were represented among the donors. CD4+ T cells were enriched through magnetic negative selection, after which naive cells were positively selected on CD45RA and the remaining negative fraction served as the memory subset. Blood was collected by leukapheresis, and PBMCs were isolated by Ficoll-Histopaque density gradient centrifugation and then cryopreserved in liquid nitrogen vapor phase. Analytical flow cytometry was used to check the purity and quantity of each magnetically sorted T cell population. Genomic DNA was isolated from every sorted fraction and measured by UV absorbance on a Nanodrop 2000c. Using the deep immunoSEQ assay, TCR CDR3 regions were amplified from genomic DNA by multiplex PCR. For each cell subset, the extracted genomic DNA was distributed evenly across all wells of several immunoSEQ 96-well plates, and each plate served as one replicate. For sorted subsets, 200 to 250 ng of genomic DNA, equivalent to roughly 33,000 T cell genomes, went into each replicate PCR. Purified libraries were measured with a Qubit 3.0 fluorometer, size-checked on a Bioanalyzer 2100, and measured again with the KAPA Library Quantification kit. A separate single-read 150-cycle Illumina NextSeq 550 flow cell was used to sequence each immunoSEQ 96-well plate. The original methods were these. Because only junctional sequences without quality scores were contained in the immunoSEQ output, filtering matching that applied to full-length reads could not be performed. Sequences were annotated with PyIR, a Python wrapper for IgBLAST v1.9, using IMGT germline references to assign V/J genes and CDR3. Reads were filtered out if the reads had weak V/J assignments (E-value above 1e-6), no CDR3, stop codons, out-of-frame junctions, or ambiguous translated residues. V3J clonotypes were defined as sequences sharing the same inferred V gene, J gene, and CDR3 amino acid sequence. The percentage overlap between two repertoires was calculated by dividing the number of shared unique clonotypes by the size of the smaller repertoire. Three approaches were used to assess repertoire richness: RTK rarefaction, the Chao1 estimator, and Recon v2.1 estimates of unobserved clonotypes. For all TCRbeta clonotypes obtained by the gDNA method from four donors, generation probabilities were computed with OLGA. TCRdb holds this immuneACCESS table with in-frame rearrangements only. Some clones are missing; in checked studies, unresolved V genes explain under half, and the rest has no known cause. V and J calls and clone size come straight from that table; D and trimming were deduced from the DNA. The sample contains fewer than 1.6 million clones, approximately 98.5% of them found a single time. Jointly, the top ten make up roughly 0.36% of the sample.

The CDR3, from cysteine to phenylalanine, totals 15 residues. The only DNA kept is the CDR3, 45 bases in frame from the first base. From the germline V gene, CDR1 is SNHLY and CDR2 is FYNNEI. The germline V and J ends show losses of 5 bases and 5 bases respectively, and no gene match explains 8 bases of the junction. The paper as a whole reports these results and caveats: Incomplete sequencing was indicated by rarefaction of sorted-subset datasets, despite the large sequencing depth. When a few donors were compared, the shared fraction of clonotypes was about 5.4% for naive CD4, 3.5% for naive CD8, about 2.5% for memory CD4, and 0.4% for memory CD8. Sampling was restricted to blood, and TCR repertoires in tissues likely differ from the TCR repertoires found in blood. Compared with non-shared clonotypes, clonotypes shared by all four sorted-subset donors had higher generation probabilities. Naive subsets generally had larger estimated clonotype richness than memory subsets. The small number of donors limited the genetic and exposure-history diversity represented. Pairwise subsampling indicated that sequencing depth was expected to affect the degree of clonotype sharing among donors.

This chain is built from TRBV2 and TRBJ1-2, with 10 bases aligning to TRBD1. Sequences were obtained from naive CD4+ T cells sorted from blood. The label giving this sample's cell subset or site can be read as: CD45RA+ positively selected. This TCR derives from a man under 40 in good health. The sequenced DNA: TGTGCCAGCAGTTACTCCGACAGGGGGCTTTATGGCTACACCTTC. Its translation reads: CASSYSDRGLYGYTF.